These 22 T cell receptor beta chains were sequenced from one sample in a study of control samples from healthy donors and cancer patients. This table comes from immunoSEQ multiplex PCR, and its TCRdb copy is limited to in-frame clones, with some not included. This sample has 20,000 to 25,000 clones, with around 83% found just once. Sequenced: PBMCs. These receptors were collected from a man between 60 and 75 years old with head and neck cancer.

This sequence joins TRBV29-1 and TRBJ1-1, with D possibly TRBD1 on 5 matching bases. The CDR3 is 11 residues long. Per germline, CDR1 SQVTM and CDR2 ANQGSEA. Between the trimmed V and J ends, which lost 6 bases and 6 bases, there was a span of 11 bases. In nucleotides, the CDR3 is TGCAGCGTCTTAAGGGACGCTGAAGCTTTCTTT. Residues: CSVLRDAEAFF. The complete variable domain, with remaining parts taken from reference TRBV29-1 and TRBJ1-1, reads SAVISQKPSRDICQRGTSLTIQCQVDSQVTMMFWYRQQPGQSLTLIATANQGSEATYESGFVIDKFPISRPNLTFSTLTVSNMSPEDSSIYLCSVLRDAEAFFGQGTRLTVV.

This clone was found once. The gene calls are TRBV11-3 and TRBJ2-5; unclear D gene. CDR1 SGHNT and CDR2 YENEEA come from the germline V gene. Trimming removed 5 bases from V and 5 bases from J, with 12 bases in between. There are 13 residues in the CDR3. This CDR3 is CASSRRGRETQYF. The CDR3, as DNA: TGTGCCAGCAGCAGACGCGGCAGGGAGACCCAGTACTTC.

CDR3 sequence reads: CASRVTEGLAGSYEQYV. The CDR3 region has the DNA TGTGCCAGCAGGGTGACCGAGGGACTAGCGGGAAGCTACGAGCAGTACGTC. The chain carries TRBV9 and TRBJ2-7, with 13 bases fitting TRBD2. The CDR3 is made up of 17 amino acids. Germline V gene lookup returns CDR1 SGDLS and CDR2 YYNGEE. Trimming cost V 5 bases and J 3 bases; bases outside gene matches: 11.

The gene calls are TRBV3-1 (or the pseudogene TRBV3-2) and TRBJ2-1; no clear D gene. In germline, CDR1 is LGHDT, CDR2 YNNKEL (reference sequence). Trimming cost V 4 bases and J 4 bases, with 11 bases left between them. The CDR3 loop spans 14 amino acids. CDR3 residues: CASSPPGIYNEQFF. The CDR3 DNA follows: TGTGCCAGCAGCCCCCCCGGAATTTACAATGAGCAGTTCTTC.

J is TRBJ2-5 and V is TRBV12-5, with TRBD1 matching 9 bases. Germline V gene sequence: CDR1 LGHNT, CDR2 FRNRAP. The CDR3 is made up of 17 amino acids. Unmatched junction bases numbered 10, after V lost 5 bases and J lost 0 bases. CDR3 region: CASGPGQGGIYQETQYF. Here the CDR3 DNA reads TGTGCTAGTGGTCCGGGACAGGGAGGAATCTACCAAGAGACCCAGTACTTC.

The chain has TRBV5-1 and TRBJ2-1; weak D call: TRBD1 (8 bases). The V gene's germline CDR1 is SGHRS and CDR2 YFSETQ. Trimming shortened V by 2 bases and J by 5 bases, and 11 bases separated the two germline ends. The CDR3 has 14 residues. The CDR3 protein is CASSLQGGHNEQFF. The CDR3 DNA sequence: TGCGCCAGCAGCTTACAGGGGGGGCACAATGAGCAGTTCTTC.

The V gene is TRBV11-3, the J gene TRBJ2-3; 8 positions agree with TRBD1. Germline CDR1 reads SGHNT; CDR2 reads YENEEA. The J segment lost 1 base and the V segment lost 5 bases, leaving 2 bases of the junction unmatched. The CDR3 covers 14 residues. The CDR3 region has the DNA TGTGCCAGCAGCCCGACAGGGGGCACAGATACGCAGTATTTT. Amino acids: CASSPTGGTDTQYF.

The V and J genes are TRBV19 and TRBJ2-1; TRBD2 matches at 14 bases. Germline CDR1 is LNHDA and CDR2 is SQIVND (reference sequence). This CDR3 is built from 16 residues. Trimming cost V 4 bases and J 11 bases; bases outside gene matches: 10. The CDR3 loop reads CASSTLEGTSGRQQFF. Written as DNA, the CDR3 is TGTGCCAGTAGTACGCTAGAAGGGACTAGCGGGAGACAGCAGTTCTTC.

V and J are TRBV7-9 and TRBJ2-1; D unresolved. Germline-derived CDR1 and CDR2 are SEHNR and FQNEAQ (reference sequence). The V end lost 5 bases, the J end lost 5 bases, and 16 bases lay between the germline ends. This CDR3 region has 15 residues. The CDR3 loop reads CASSPTRAGDNEQFF. The CDR3, as DNA: TGTGCCAGCAGCCCGACACGGGCTGGGGACAATGAGCAGTTCTTC.

This clone has only a few counts. The chain couples TRBV7-9 to TRBJ2-3; a weak D match, TRBD1 (6 bases). Germline CDR1 reads SEHNR; CDR2 reads FQNEAQ (reference sequence). V lost 4 bases to trimming and J lost 0 bases, with 8 bases between them. This CDR3 contains 14 residues. The CDR3 bases are TGTGCCAGCAGCTACAGGGTCAGCACAGATACGCAGTATTTT. Its translation is CASSYRVSTDTQYF.

This chain joins TRBV7-8 and TRBJ2-1; D not certain. CDR3 length: 15 residues. The V end lost 5 bases, the J end lost 2 bases, and 13 bases lay between the germline ends. The germline V gene has CDR1 SGHVS and CDR2 FQNEAQ. The CDR3: CASSPRATAYNEQFF. In DNA, the CDR3 is TGTGCCAGCAGCCCTAGGGCGACGGCCTACAATGAGCAGTTCTTC.

This chain connects TRBV29-1 to TRBJ2-7; 9 bases are shared with TRBD1. The CDR3 is 13 residues long. Looked up from germline, CDR1 is SQVTM and CDR2 is ANQGSEA. The trim removed 5 bases at V and 2 bases at J, leaving 4 bases unmatched. CDR3 sequence: CSVSRTGAYEQYF. The CDR3 DNA reads TGCAGCGTTTCCAGGACAGGGGCCTACGAGCAGTACTTC.

This chain uses TRBV18 with TRBJ2-7, with 8 bases matching TRBD1. The CDR3 length is 15 residues. The J segment lost 7 bases and the V segment lost 3 bases, leaving 11 bases of the junction unmatched. Germline V gives CDR1 KGHSH, CDR2 LQKENI. Written as DNA, the CDR3 is TGTGCCAGCTCACCTCCGACAGGGGCCACGGGGGAGCAGTACTTC. It specifies CASSPPTGATGEQYF. Supplemented by reference TRBV18 and TRBJ2-7, the full variable domain reads NAGVMQNPRHLVRRRGQEARLRCSPMKGHSHVYWYRQLPEEGLKFMVYLQKENIIDESGMPKERFSAEFPKEGPSILRIQQVVRGDSAAYFCASSPPTGATGEQYFGPGTRLTVT.

The chain employs TRBV7-7 and TRBJ2-1; 14 bases line up with TRBD2. The CDR3 has 14 residues. Looked up from germline, CDR1 is SSHAT and CDR2 is FNYEAQ (reference sequence). Trimming at V came to 4 bases and at J to 9 bases, leaving 2 bases not matched to a gene. The DNA of the CDR3 is TGTGCCAGCAGCTCGGGACTAGCGGGAGTTGAGCAGTTCTTC. Protein: CASSSGLAGVEQFF.

The CDR3 region is CASSLLGGPTDTQYF. In DNA form, the CDR3 reads TGTGCCAGCAGCTTATTAGGAGGGCCGACAGATACGCAGTATTTT. The chain uses TRBV7-9 and TRBJ2-3, with D possibly TRBD2 on 6 matching bases. There are 15 residues in the CDR3. Germline CDR1 reads SEHNR; CDR2 reads FQNEAQ (reference sequence). V was trimmed by 2 bases and J by 3 bases, leaving 12 bases between them.

The chain uses TRBV23-1 and TRBJ1-1, with unresolved D. TRBV23-1 is an ORF; its function is uncertain. This CDR3 contains 18 residues. V lost 8 bases, J lost 3 bases, and 28 bases lay in between. Here the CDR3 DNA reads TGCGCCAGCCGGTCCGGCCCGCAACCCGTCCTAGCGTACACTGAAGCTTTCTTT. It encodes CASRSGPQPVLAYTEAFF.

This clone was counted only a few times. The chain recombines TRBV10-2 with TRBJ2-5; no reliable D call. The CDR3 is 14 amino acids. Germline V gene lookup returns CDR1 WSHSY and CDR2 SAAADI. The V end lost 3 bases, the J end lost 3 bases, and 11 bases lay between the germline ends. The CDR3 region is CASSDTPWEETQYF. DNA for the CDR3: TGCGCCAGCAGTGATACTCCTTGGGAAGAGACCCAGTACTTC.

This sequence joins TRBV13 and TRBJ2-4; 14 bases agree with TRBD2. The germline V gene has CDR1 PRHDT and CDR2 FYEKMQ (reference sequence). The CDR3 covers 18 residues. V gave up 4 bases and J gave up 1 base; unmatched junction bases: 6. CDR3 residues: CASSSRLAGGWAKNIQYF. CDR3 DNA sequence: TGTGCCAGCAGCTCTCGACTAGCGGGAGGGTGGGCCAAAAACATTCAGTACTTC.

This clone appeared a few times. The CDR3 coding sequence is TGTGCCAGCAGTTACCACAGGAAAAGCACTGAAGCTTTCTTT. Encoded protein: CASSYHRKSTEAFF. The chain combines TRBV6-5 with TRBJ1-1; TRBD1 might be the D (5 bases). Per the germline V gene, CDR1 is MNHEY and CDR2 is SVGAGI. This CDR3 comprises 14 residues. Trimming shortened V by 2 bases and J by 4 bases, and 11 bases separated the two germline ends.

The chain links TRBV7-3 to TRBJ2-5; tentatively, D is TRBD1 or TRBD2 (5 bases each). The germline CDR1 and CDR2 sequences are SGHTA and FQGTGA. CDR3 length: 13 residues. V was clipped by 3 bases and J by 5 bases, with 10 bases between them. CDR3: CASSFGTGETQYF. The CDR3 DNA reads TGTGCCAGCAGCTTCGGGACGGGGGAGACCCAGTACTTC.

V is TRBV2 and J is TRBJ1-2; D gene ambiguous. V gave up 3 bases and J gave up 8 bases, with 16 bases separating them. CDR3 length: 14 amino acids. CDR1 and CDR2 from the germline V gene are SNHLY and FYNNEI. CDR3 residues: CASSDRPPYGGYTF. The CDR3, as DNA: TGTGCCAGCAGTGATCGGCCCCCATACGGGGGCTACACCTTC. Full variable domain (remainder filled in from reference TRBV2 and TRBJ1-2): EPEVTQTPSHQVTQMGQEVILRCVPISNHLYFYWYRQILGQKVEFLVSFYNNEISEKSEIFDDQFSVERPDGSNFTLKIRSTKLEDSAMYFCASSDRPPYGGYTFGSGTRLTVV.

The rearrangement uses TRBV10-3 and TRBJ2-5, with 11 nucleotides matching TRBD2. The junction had 2 bases not matched to a gene; V was cut back by 11 bases and J by 0 bases. The CDR3 totals 13 residues. Germline-derived CDR1 and CDR2 are ENHRY and SYGVKD. CDR3: CAATSGDQETQYF. The CDR3 region has the DNA TGTGCCGCGACTAGCGGGGACCAAGAGACCCAGTACTTC.